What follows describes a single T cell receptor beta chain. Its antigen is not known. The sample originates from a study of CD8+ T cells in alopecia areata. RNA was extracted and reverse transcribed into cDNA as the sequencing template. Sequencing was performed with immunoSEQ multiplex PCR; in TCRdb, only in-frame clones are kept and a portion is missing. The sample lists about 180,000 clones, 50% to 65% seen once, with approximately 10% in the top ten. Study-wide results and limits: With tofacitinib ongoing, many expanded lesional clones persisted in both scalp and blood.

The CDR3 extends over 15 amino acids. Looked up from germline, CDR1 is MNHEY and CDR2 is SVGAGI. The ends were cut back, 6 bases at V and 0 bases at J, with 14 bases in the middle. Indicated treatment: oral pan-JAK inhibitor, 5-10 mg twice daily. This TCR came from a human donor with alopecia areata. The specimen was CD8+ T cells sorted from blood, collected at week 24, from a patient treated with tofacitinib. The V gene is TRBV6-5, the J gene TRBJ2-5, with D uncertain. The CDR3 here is CASSTSQGNQETQYF. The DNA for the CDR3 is TGTGCCAGCAGCACATCGCAAGGGAACCAAGAGACCCAGTACTTC.